Presented here are 26 T cell receptor beta chains from one specimen sequenced in a study of molecular identifiers for immune sequencing clone quantification. One entry per CDR3 protein, called by TCRdb with MiXCR from the PCR reads. The table lists some 320,000 distinct CDR3 sequences, about a fifth of them singletons, with approximately 0.8% in the top ten. Sequencing was done on a sample of naive CD8+ T cells from blood, with Jurkat cell RNA spiked in. Subset denoted: FACS-sorted CD8+CD4-CCR7+CD45RA+ naive T cells. The receptor set was obtained from a human donor in good health. Some libraries in this study had Jurkat cell RNA spiked in.

In this sample, this clonotype turned up many times. The chain links TRBV7-9 to TRBJ1-1, with no clear D. CDR1 SEHNR and CDR2 FQNEAQ come from the germline V gene (reference sequence). V lost 1 base and J 0 bases, leaving 9 bases between the germline ends. CDR3 length equals 15 residues. CDR3: CASSLGSAMNTEAFF. For the CDR3, the DNA is TGTGCCAGCAGCTTAGGTTCTGCGATGAACACTGAAGCTTTCTTT.

This clonotype has ten or more counts. CDR3 bases: TGTGCCAGCAGAACTAGCGGGAGGGCCCACAATGAGCAGTTCTTC. This sequence encodes CASRTSGRAHNEQFF. The chain couples TRBV7-2 to TRBJ2-1, with 13 bases matching TRBD2. The J segment lost 5 bases and the V segment lost 6 bases, leaving 4 bases of the junction unmatched. The CDR3 contains 15 residues. Germline V gene lookup returns CDR1 SGHTA and CDR2 FQGNSA.

Comment on this clonotype: A much larger clone lies a single base off, so this may be a read error. The chain is built from TRBV10-2 and TRBJ2-5, with a possible D match to TRBD2 (6 bases). The CDR3 length is 14 residues. CDR1 and CDR2 (germline): WSHSY, SAAADI. The CDR3 protein is CASSEGGAQEAQYF. In nucleotides, the CDR3 is TGCGCCAGCAGTGAAGGAGGGGCCCAAGAGGCCCAGTACTTC.

Points on this clonotype: This could be a read error, since a much larger clone is one nucleotide away. This chain joins TRBV30 and TRBJ2-2; no reliable D call. The length of the CDR3 is 11 residues. Germline V gives CDR1 GTSNPN, CDR2 SVGIG (reference sequence). Here the CDR3 reads CARSKVGELFF. CDR3 coding DNA: TGTGCCCGGAGTAAAGTAGGGGAGCTGTTTTTT.

This clonotype was seen repeatedly, ten times or more. The chain carries TRBV6-2 or TRBV6-3 and TRBJ1-1, with D perhaps matching TRBD1 (6 bases). Germline V gene data show CDR1 as MNHEY and CDR2 as SVGEGT. The length of the CDR3 is 14 residues. Trimming left V 8 bases short and J 0 bases short, with 13 bases between. The CDR3 DNA reads as TGTGCCAGCGCCGGGACATCCATGAACACTGAAGCTTTCTTT. The encoded protein is CASAGTSMNTEAFF.

This clonotype was observed many times. The rearrangement links TRBV7-2 to TRBJ1-4; the match to TRBD1 covers 7 bases. This CDR3 has 14 residues. The germline gives CDR1 SGHTA, CDR2 FQGNSA. Trimming removed 4 bases from V and 3 bases from J; junction bases left unmatched: 2. The CDR3 region is CASSSDRSNEKLFF. The CDR3 DNA sequence: TGTGCCAGCAGCTCGGACAGGTCTAATGAAAAACTGTTTTTT.

This clonotype has at least ten counts. This chain uses TRBV5-1 with TRBJ1-1, with TRBD1 as a possible D gene (5 bases). CDR1 SGHRS and CDR2 YFSETQ come from the germline V gene. V lost 5 bases to trimming and J lost 6 bases, with 14 bases between them. The CDR3 totals 13 residues. The DNA of the CDR3 is TGCGCCAGCAGAGGTACGGGGGGATCTGAAGCTTTCTTT. Protein sequence: CASRGTGGSEAFF.

There are many counts of this clonotype. This chain links TRBV29-1 with TRBJ1-1; maybe TRBD1 (6 bases). This CDR3 contains 13 residues. V dropped 1 base and J dropped 5 bases, with 11 bases sitting between them. Germline CDR1 and CDR2: SQVTM and ANQGSEA. Here the CDR3 reads CSVEGPRGTEAFF. CDR3 coding DNA: TGCAGCGTTGAAGGCCCGAGGGGGACTGAAGCTTTCTTT.

There are many counts of this clonotype. This chain joins TRBV20-1 and TRBJ2-7; 9 positions agree with TRBD2. Germline trimming cut 1 base from V and 3 bases from J; bases unmatched to any gene: 7. The germline gives CDR1 DFQATT, CDR2 SNEGSKA (reference sequence). This CDR3 has 15 residues. DNA for the CDR3: TGCAGTGCTAGAGCGTTGACTAGCGGCTACTACGAGCAGTACTTC. Translated: CSARALTSGYYEQYF.

This clonotype showed up many times. The chain combines TRBV20-1 with TRBJ2-2; D gene uncertain. Trimming cost V 5 bases and J 3 bases, with 7 bases left between them. Per the germline V gene, CDR1 is DFQATT and CDR2 is SNEGSKA (reference sequence). The CDR3 spans 12 residues. The CDR3 nucleotides read TGCAGTGCTTGGACGGACACCGGGGAGCTGTTTTTT. Encoded protein: CSAWTDTGELFF.

This clonotype was detected many times. The chain carries TRBV30 and TRBJ1-1; D gene unclear. The CDR3 consists of 13 residues. The V gene lost 4 bases and the J gene lost 0 bases, with 9 bases spanning the gap. Germline CDR1 GTSNPN, CDR2 SVGIG (reference sequence). The CDR3 region has the DNA TGTGCCTGGATACGAGATATGAACACTGAAGCTTTCTTT. It specifies CAWIRDMNTEAFF. The whole variable domain, remainder taken from reference TRBV30 and TRBJ1-1, is SQTIHQWPATLVQPVGSPLSLECTVEGTSNPNLYWYRQAAGRGLQLLFYSVGIGQISSEVPQNLSASRPQDRQFILSSKKLLLSDSGFYLCAWIRDMNTEAFFGQGTRLTVV.

This clonotype was found many times. The gene calls are TRBV27 and TRBJ1-5, with TRBD1 matching 7 bases. Germline V gene data show CDR1 as MNHEY and CDR2 as SMNVEV (reference sequence). V was clipped by 5 bases and J by 4 bases; unmatched bases: 5. CDR3 length: 14 residues. CDR3 in DNA: TGTGCCAGCAGTAACAGGGGCCTAAATCAGCCCCAGCATTTT. Encoded protein: CASSNRGLNQPQHF.

The chain combines TRBV20-1 with TRBJ2-2, with TRBD2 matching 13 bases. From germline, CDR1 is DFQATT and CDR2 SNEGSKA (reference sequence). J gave up 7 bases and V 6 bases, and 14 bases lay outside the gene matches. This CDR3 has 17 amino acids. CDR3 region: CSAFTGLAGSNGGELFF. The CDR3, as DNA: TGCAGTGCCTTCACGGGACTAGCGGGATCTAATGGCGGGGAGCTGTTTTTT.

This clonotype was counted many times. This sequence joins TRBV28 and TRBJ1-2; TRBD1 is a possible D gene (6 bases). Germline CDR1 and CDR2: MDHEN and SYDVKM. Trimming took 5 bases from V and 8 from J, leaving 24 bases between them. The CDR3 sequence is 16 residues long. CDR3 sequence: CASSPPWDMGRWGYTF. Written as DNA, the CDR3 is TGTGCCAGCAGTCCTCCCTGGGACATGGGGCGATGGGGCTACACCTTC.

On this clonotype: An end of the junction differs from the germline gene, which may be a read error. This chain links TRBV4-3 with TRBJ1-5; no clear D gene. Germline V gene sequence: CDR1 LGHNA, CDR2 YSLEER. The CDR3 spans 15 residues. The CDR3 coding sequence is TGCGCCAGCAGCCAAGACTCCTATAGCAATCAGCCCCGGCATTTT. Its translation: CASSQDSYSNQPRHF.

The DNA of the CDR3 is TGTGCCAGCAGCATCCTGAACACTGAAGCTTTCTTT. Translated, it gives CASSILNTEAFF. The chain employs TRBV7-9 and TRBJ1-1; D not resolved. Germline V gene lookup returns CDR1 SEHNR and CDR2 FQNEAQ (reference sequence). Trimming left V 5 bases short and J 0 bases short, with 4 bases between. This CDR3 contains 12 residues.

Regarding this clonotype: One base away lies a much larger clone, so this may be a sequencing read error. This chain's CDR3 is CASRLDRNTGTQYF. Here the CDR3 DNA reads TGTGCCAGCAGACTGGACAGAAACACAGGTACGCAGTATTTT. The gene calls are TRBV27 and TRBJ2-3; weak D call: TRBD1 (6 bases). CDR3 length: 14 residues. Germline V gene sequence: CDR1 MNHEY, CDR2 SMNVEV (reference sequence).

Remarks on this clonotype: A much larger clone lies one base from this, so it may be a read error. V gene TRBV3-1 combines with J gene TRBJ1-2; unclear D gene. The CDR3 is made up of 13 amino acids. V was shortened by 4 bases and J by 3 bases, with 9 bases between the two germline ends. The germline V gene has CDR1 LGHDT and CDR2 YNNKEL (reference sequence). CDR3 in amino acids: CASSRIGDYGYTF. CDR3 coding DNA: TGTGCCAGCAGCCGAATAGGCGACTATGGCTACACCTTC.

The table lists this clonotype with many counts. This sequence joins TRBV20-1 and TRBJ2-3; TRBD2 matches 9 bases. The germline V gene encodes CDR1 DFQATT and CDR2 SNEGSKA (reference sequence). This CDR3 is 15 amino acids long. Trimming took 6 bases from V and 4 from J; bases not matched to a gene: 11. CDR3 sequence: CSALPRASGADTQYF. DNA of the CDR3: TGCAGTGCACTACCCAGGGCTAGCGGGGCAGATACGCAGTATTTT.

This clonotype was detected only a few times. The chain has TRBV27 and TRBJ2-7; 9 bases fit TRBD2. Germline V gene lookup returns CDR1 MNHEY and CDR2 SMNVEV (reference sequence). V was pared by 6 bases and J by 3 bases, with 3 bases of the junction left unmatched. The CDR3 is 13 amino acids. In DNA, the CDR3 is TGTGCCAGCAGCGTTAGCGGGAGCTACGAGCAGTACTTC. Translation: CASSVSGSYEQYF.

There are many counts of this clonotype. V usage is TRBV5-5 and J usage is TRBJ1-1; no definite D call. Trimming shortened V by 0 bases and J by 0 bases, and 6 bases separated the two germline ends. The CDR3 extends over 14 amino acids. The germline gives CDR1 SGHKS, CDR2 YYEKEE (reference sequence). The CDR3 region is CASSLVGMNTEAFF. Written as DNA, the CDR3 is TGTGCCAGCAGCTTGGTCGGGATGAACACTGAAGCTTTCTTT.

About this clonotype itself: A much larger clone lies one base from this, so it may be a read error. The chain employs TRBV24-1 and TRBJ1-4; D is undetermined. The V and J ends lost 3 bases and 10 bases respectively, with 17 bases between them. The length of the CDR3 is 15 residues. Germline loops: CDR1 KGHDR, CDR2 SFDVKD. As DNA, the CDR3 is TGTGCCACCAGTGATCCACCCGCGAGTCATGGAAAACTGTTTTTT. Protein: CATSDPPASHGKLFF.

This clonotype has a count of ten or more. The chain joins TRBV2 to TRBJ2-1; unclear D gene. CDR1 and CDR2 from the germline V gene are SNHLY and FYNNEI. The CDR3 covers 12 residues. Trimming shortened V by 6 bases and J by 8 bases, and 11 bases separated the two germline ends. The CDR3 DNA sequence: TGTGCCAGCAGGTCCCACCCATATGAGCAGTTCTTC. It yields the protein CASRSHPYEQFF.

Ten or more counts support this clonotype. The chain is built from TRBV30 and TRBJ1-4; TRBD1 matches 7 bases. In germline, CDR1 is GTSNPN, CDR2 SVGIG (reference sequence). After removal of 2 bases from V and 5 bases from J, the junction contained 2 bases not matched to a gene. The CDR3 is made up of 13 amino acids. CDR3 protein: CAWSWDRNEKLFF. DNA for the CDR3: TGTGCCTGGAGTTGGGACAGAAATGAAAAACTGTTTTTT.

This clonotype was counted ten times or more. This rearrangement joins TRBV12-3 or TRBV12-4 to TRBJ1-5, with no clear D. Trimming left V 4 bases short and J 5 bases short, with 18 bases between. CDR3 length: 16 residues. CDR3 in DNA: TGTGCCAGCAGTTCCCTTAGTAGGGAGCGGGATCAGCCCCAGCATTTT. Protein product: CASSSLSRERDQPQHF.

A remark on this clonotype: A much larger clonotype is one base distant, so this may be a read error. This chain connects TRBV6-5 to TRBJ1-1, with D unclear. This CDR3 is 14 amino acids long. The V gene's germline CDR1 is MNHEY and CDR2 SVGAGI. This chain's CDR3 is CASSYFGGDTEASF. The CDR3 region has the DNA TGTGCCAGCAGTTATTTTGGAGGCGACACTGAAGCTTCCTTT.